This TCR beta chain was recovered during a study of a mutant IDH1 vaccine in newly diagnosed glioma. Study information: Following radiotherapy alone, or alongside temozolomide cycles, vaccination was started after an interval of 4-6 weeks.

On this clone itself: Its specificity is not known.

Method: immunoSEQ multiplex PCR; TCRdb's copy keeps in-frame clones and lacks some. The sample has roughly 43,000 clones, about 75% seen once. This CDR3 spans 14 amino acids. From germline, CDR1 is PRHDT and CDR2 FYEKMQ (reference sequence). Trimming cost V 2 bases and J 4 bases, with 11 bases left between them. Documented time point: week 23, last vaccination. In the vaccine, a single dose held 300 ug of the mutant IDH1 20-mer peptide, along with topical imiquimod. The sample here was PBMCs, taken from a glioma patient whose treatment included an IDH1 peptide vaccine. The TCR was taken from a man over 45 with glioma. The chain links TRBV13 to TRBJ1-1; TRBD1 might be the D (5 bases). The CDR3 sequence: CASSLQGGGTEAFF. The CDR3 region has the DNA TGTGCCAGCAGCTTACAGGGTGGTGGCACTGAAGCTTTCTTT.